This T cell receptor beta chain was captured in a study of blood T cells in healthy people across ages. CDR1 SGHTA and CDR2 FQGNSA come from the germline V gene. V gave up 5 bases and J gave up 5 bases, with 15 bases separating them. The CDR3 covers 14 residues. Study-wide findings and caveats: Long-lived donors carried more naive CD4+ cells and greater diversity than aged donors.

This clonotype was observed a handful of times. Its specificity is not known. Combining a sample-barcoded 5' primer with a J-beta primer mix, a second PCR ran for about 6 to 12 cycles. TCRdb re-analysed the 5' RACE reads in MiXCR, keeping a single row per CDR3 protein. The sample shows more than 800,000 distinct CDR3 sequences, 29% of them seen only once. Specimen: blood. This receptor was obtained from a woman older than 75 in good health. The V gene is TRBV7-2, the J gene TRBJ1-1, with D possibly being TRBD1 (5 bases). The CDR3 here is CASSLPGGRTEAFF. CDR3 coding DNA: TGTGCCAGCAGCCTCCCGGGGGGGAGGACTGAAGCTTTCTTT.